Below are 20 T cell receptor beta chains sequenced from a single sample in a study of response to subunit inactivated influenza vaccine. TCRdb re-analysed the RT-PCR reads in MiXCR, keeping a single row per CDR3 protein. The repertoire holds about 480,000 distinct CDR3 sequences, with over 25% as singletons. The sample consisted of CD4+ T cells sorted from PBMCs, taken roughly 5 days after vaccination. These receptors came from a middle-aged man who received an inactivated influenza vaccine.

This clonotype was recorded at least ten times. The rearrangement links TRBV15 to TRBJ2-7; D is possibly TRBD1 (5 bases). CDR1 and CDR2 from the germline V gene are LNHNV and YYDKDF (reference sequence). Trimming left V 0 bases short and J 3 bases short, with 15 bases between. The CDR3 covers 16 residues. CDR3 protein: CATSRDGPRGIYEQYF. The CDR3 DNA reads TGTGCCACCAGCAGAGATGGGCCAAGGGGAATCTACGAGCAGTACTTC.

This clonotype turned up a few times. V gene TRBV12-3 or TRBV12-4 combines with J gene TRBJ2-5; no definite D call. The length of the CDR3 is 14 residues. V was trimmed by 7 bases and J by 4 bases, leaving 16 bases between them. The CDR3 is CASNPTGPRETQYF. CDR3 nucleotides: TGTGCCAGCAACCCTACCGGCCCGCGAGAGACCCAGTACTTC.

The V gene is TRBV2, the J gene TRBJ2-5, with a tentative D call TRBD2 (6 bases). This CDR3 is 15 amino acids long. Germline CDR1 reads SNHLY; CDR2 reads FYNNEI. Trimming took 4 bases from V and 2 from J, leaving 14 bases between them. As DNA, the CDR3 is TGTGCCAGCAGTGTTGGCGGGGTCCTACAAGAGACCCAGTACTTC. It codes for CASSVGGVLQETQYF.

The chain recombines TRBV20-1 with TRBJ1-2; D gene unclear. The ends were cut back, 0 bases at V and 5 bases at J, with 19 bases in the middle. Germline-derived CDR1 and CDR2 are DFQATT and SNEGSKA (reference sequence). The length of the CDR3 is 16 residues. The CDR3 DNA is TGCAGTGCTAGAGATTTTCTCTCCCTGACGCTGTATGGCTACACCTTC. Its translation is CSARDFLSLTLYGYTF.

This clonotype was seen more than once but under ten times. The chain is built from TRBV28 and TRBJ2-3, with a tentative D call TRBD1 (6 bases). CDR1 is MDHEN and CDR2 is SYDVKM in the germline V gene. This CDR3 comprises 15 residues. The ends were cut back, 4 bases at V and 0 bases at J, with 11 bases in the middle. The CDR3 here is CASSSRTASTDTQYF. The CDR3 DNA sequence: TGTGCCAGCAGTTCGCGGACAGCTAGCACAGATACGCAGTATTTT.

This clonotype was seen a handful of times. V and J are TRBV14 and TRBJ2-2; 7 nucleotides align to TRBD1. The germline CDR1 and CDR2 sequences are SGHDN and FVKESK. CDR3 length equals 16 residues. Trimming at V came to 4 bases and at J to 2 bases, leaving 7 bases not matched to a gene. CDR3 nucleotide sequence: TGTGCCAGCAGCCGCGACCGGGACAGTAACACCGGGGAGCTGTTTTTT. It is translated as CASSRDRDSNTGELFF.

The table lists this clonotype with many counts. The chain combines TRBV7-8 with TRBJ1-2; D not certain. Germline-derived CDR1 and CDR2 are SGHVS and FQNEAQ. There are 15 residues in the CDR3. Trimming took off 2 bases at V and 4 bases at J, with 14 bases between the two ends. CDR3 sequence reads: CASSLTVIGLYGYTF. CDR3 coding DNA: TGTGCCAGCAGCTTAACGGTTATCGGACTCTATGGCTACACCTTC.

This chain uses TRBV20-1 with TRBJ2-1, with a weak D call TRBD1 (5 bases). V was clipped by 0 bases and J by 8 bases, with 14 bases between them. CDR3 size: 14 residues. The germline V gene has CDR1 DFQATT and CDR2 SNEGSKA (reference sequence). The CDR3 loop is CSARDRVGWDEQFF. DNA for the CDR3: TGCAGTGCTAGAGACAGGGTGGGTTGGGATGAGCAGTTCTTC.

This clonotype was detected a few times. The chain recombines TRBV6-5 with TRBJ1-1, with a weak D call TRBD1 (5 bases). V was cut by 0 bases and J by 1 base, with 9 bases left in between. Germline V gene data show CDR1 as MNHEY and CDR2 as SVGAGI. The CDR3 extends over 15 amino acids. In DNA form, the CDR3 reads TGTGCCAGCAGTTACTCATGGGGGGGGAACACTGAAGCTTTCTTT. This gives the protein CASSYSWGGNTEAFF.

This clonotype was seen at least ten times. The chain employs TRBV9 and TRBJ2-7; possibly TRBD1 for D (6 bases). Germline CDR1 reads SGDLS; CDR2 reads YYNGEE. The CDR3 length is 14 residues. V was trimmed by 2 bases and J by 4 bases, leaving 13 bases between them. The CDR3: CASSVSGTPYEQYF. The DNA of the CDR3 is TGTGCCAGCAGCGTTTCCGGGACACCTTACGAGCAGTACTTC.

V usage is TRBV29-1 and J usage is TRBJ2-5; D is unresolved. This CDR3 comprises 11 residues. In germline, CDR1 is SQVTM, CDR2 ANQGSEA. Between the trimmed V and J ends, which lost 6 bases and 0 bases, there was a span of 5 bases. The CDR3 bases are TGCAGCGTAGCGTACCAAGAGACCCAGTACTTC. It encodes CSVAYQETQYF.

This clonotype was seen more than once but under ten times. V usage is TRBV20-1 and J usage is TRBJ2-3; D may be TRBD2 (6 bases). The germline V and J ends were trimmed by 6 bases and 1 base, with 11 bases remaining between them. CDR3 length: 13 amino acids. Per the germline V gene, CDR1 is DFQATT and CDR2 is SNEGSKA (reference sequence). The CDR3 here is CSAGPGGTDTQYF. In nucleotides, the CDR3 is TGCAGTGCGGGTCCGGGGGGCACAGATACGCAGTATTTT.

The J gene is TRBJ2-7, the V gene TRBV7-6, with D uncertain. Germline CDR1 SGHVS, CDR2 FNYEAQ. This CDR3 spans 13 amino acids. Trimming left V 0 bases short and J 7 bases short, with 10 bases between. DNA of the CDR3: TGTGCCAGCAGCTTAGCGGATTCTAGGGAGCAGTACTTC. Residues: CASSLADSREQYF.

V and J are TRBV10-2 and TRBJ1-1, with TRBD1 matching over 8 bases. CDR1 and CDR2 (germline): WSHSY, SAAADI. V gave up 5 bases and J gave up 5 bases; unmatched junction bases: 7. This CDR3 has 14 amino acids. The CDR3 is CASSPARGLTEAFF. The CDR3, as DNA: TGCGCCAGCAGTCCTGCCAGGGGGCTAACTGAAGCTTTCTTT.

The gene calls are TRBV7-6 and TRBJ2-7; possibly TRBD1 for D (6 bases). Trimming cost V 5 bases and J 12 bases, with 29 bases left between them. This CDR3 contains 16 residues. Per germline, CDR1 SGHVS and CDR2 FNYEAQ. The CDR3 is CASSTFFGQGPPLLYF. In nucleotides, the CDR3 is TGTGCCAGCAGCACCTTCTTCGGGCAGGGGCCCCCCTTACTGTACTTC.

This clonotype was seen only a few times. The DNA for the CDR3 is TGTGCCAGCAGCCTTACGGGGGATAGTTCACCCCTCCACTTT. Encoded protein: CASSLTGDSSPLHF. The rearrangement links TRBV2 to TRBJ1-6; perhaps TRBD1 as D (5 bases). The CDR3 contains 14 residues. Trimming took off 6 bases at V and 9 bases at J, with 15 bases between the two ends. The germline gives CDR1 SNHLY, CDR2 FYNNEI. The whole variable domain, remainder taken from reference TRBV2 and TRBJ1-6, is EPEVTQTPSHQVTQMGQEVILRCVPISNHLYFYWYRQILGQKVEFLVSFYNNEISEKSEIFDDQFSVERPDGSNFTLKIRSTKLEDSAMYFCASSLTGDSSPLHFGNGTRLTVT.

This clonotype was counted a few times. J is TRBJ1-2 and V is TRBV3-1; 9 bases are shared with TRBD1. Germline values: CDR1 LGHDT, CDR2 YNNKEL (reference sequence). Trimming at V came to 8 bases and at J to 0 bases, leaving 7 bases not matched to a gene. This CDR3 has 15 residues. The CDR3 here is CASADRGAPNYGYTF. The CDR3 nucleotides read TGTGCCAGCGCGGACAGGGGCGCTCCTAACTATGGCTACACCTTC.

The rearrangement links TRBV20-1 to TRBJ2-7, with TRBD2 matching over 9 bases. Germline V gives CDR1 DFQATT, CDR2 SNEGSKA (reference sequence). The CDR3 length is 13 residues. V was pared by 5 bases and J by 4 bases, with 6 bases of the junction left unmatched. CDR3 amino acids: CSADPSGTYEQYF. CDR3 in DNA: TGCAGTGCTGATCCTAGCGGGACTTACGAGCAGTACTTC.

This clonotype was seen only a few times. This sequence joins TRBV25-1 and TRBJ2-7; no clear D. The CDR3 totals 13 residues. From germline, CDR1 is MGHDK and CDR2 SYGVNS. Trimming removed 3 bases at V and 7 bases at J, with 13 bases between. The CDR3 DNA is TGTGCCAGCAGTGACGTCGGGTTGGGTGAGCAGTACTTC. Translation: CASSDVGLGEQYF.

The rearrangement uses TRBV20-1 and TRBJ2-1, with D perhaps assigned TRBD1 or TRBD2 (5 bases each). Germline V gene lookup returns CDR1 DFQATT and CDR2 SNEGSKA (reference sequence). The ends were cut back, 3 bases at V and 0 bases at J, with 18 bases in the middle. CDR3 length: 17 residues. CDR3 sequence reads: CSASLHGAVSSYNEQFF. CDR3 DNA sequence: TGCAGTGCTAGCCTCCACGGGGCGGTTTCCTCCTACAATGAGCAGTTCTTC.